The rows below give T cell receptor beta chains drawn from one sample of a study of identical twins. TCRdb ran MiXCR on the 5' RACE reads and lists one entry per CDR3 protein. Here the sample spans 520,000 or so distinct CDR3 sequences, 22% being singletons. Another study also made use of these data, one on T cells expressing NK-cell markers.

Sequenced input: CD4+ T cells sorted from blood. The source of these receptors is a woman under 30 in good health. The CDR3 runs from the conserved cysteine through the conserved F or W. Each record gives: D gene, J gene, clone size, V gene, CDR3 length, CDR3 DNA, CDR3 protein. The D gene is left open where the match is weak. Size values are once, few and many counts, or a class for expanded clones, and some rows have none.

D gene: -
J gene: TRBJ2-1
clone size: -
V gene: TRBV2
CDR3 length: 15
CDR3 DNA: TGTGCCAGCAGTGTTTATCCCAGCGACTACAATGAGCAGTTCTTC
CDR3 protein: CASSVYPSDYNEQFF

D gene: -
J gene: TRBJ2-5
clone size: -
V gene: TRBV6-5
CDR3 length: 16
CDR3 DNA: TGTGCCAGCAGTTACTCCTTAGCGGAGCTACAAGAGACCCAGTACTTC
CDR3 protein: CASSYSLAELQETQYF

D gene: TRBD1
J gene: TRBJ1-2
clone size: -
V gene: TRBV10-3
CDR3 length: 14
CDR3 DNA: TGTGCCATCAGTGCGGACAGGGGGCACGTTGGCTACACCTTC
CDR3 protein: CAISADRGHVGYTF

D gene: TRBD1
J gene: TRBJ1-2
clone size: -
V gene: TRBV29-1
CDR3 length: 13
CDR3 DNA: TGCAGCGTTGATCGACAGGGGGCTTATGGCTACACCTTC
CDR3 protein: CSVDRQGAYGYTF

D gene: -
J gene: TRBJ2-2
clone size: -
V gene: TRBV9
CDR3 length: 11
CDR3 DNA: TGTGCCAGACCAGGTGACGGGGAGCTGTTTTTT
CDR3 protein: CARPGDGELFF

D gene: -
J gene: TRBJ1-4
clone size: few
V gene: TRBV7-8
CDR3 length: 15
CDR3 DNA: TGTGCCAGCAGCTCCACAGGGCGGGCTAATGAAAAACTGTTTTTT
CDR3 protein: CASSSTGRANEKLFF

D gene: TRBD1
J gene: TRBJ2-3
clone size: -
V gene: TRBV12-5
CDR3 length: 16
CDR3 DNA: TGTGCTAGTGGTTTGGTACAAGACAGGGGTGATGATACGCAGTATTTT
CDR3 protein: CASGLVQDRGDDTQYF

D gene: -
J gene: TRBJ1-1
clone size: few
V gene: TRBV7-9
CDR3 length: 14
CDR3 DNA: TGTGCCAGCAGCTTAGAGGGGGTAGCCACTGAAGCTTTCTTT
CDR3 protein: CASSLEGVATEAFF

D gene: -
J gene: TRBJ1-1
clone size: few
V gene: TRBV7-9
CDR3 length: 13
CDR3 DNA: TGTGCCAGCAGCTTTATGGTTGGCACTGAAGCTTTCTTT
CDR3 protein: CASSFMVGTEAFF

D gene: -
J gene: TRBJ1-2
clone size: -
V gene: TRBV6-1
CDR3 length: 15
CDR3 DNA: TGTGCCAGCAGGCCAGGGCACGGATGGGACTATGGCTACACCTTC
CDR3 protein: CASRPGHGWDYGYTF

D gene: TRBD2
J gene: TRBJ2-5
clone size: few
V gene: TRBV20-1
CDR3 length: 14
CDR3 DNA: TGCAGTGCTAATAGCGGGGGCCTACAAGAGACCCAGTACTTC
CDR3 protein: CSANSGGLQETQYF

D gene: -
J gene: TRBJ1-1
clone size: -
V gene: TRBV18
CDR3 length: 14
CDR3 DNA: TGTGCCAGCTCACCGAGGAGCATGAACACTGAAGCTTTCTTT
CDR3 protein: CASSPRSMNTEAFF

D gene: TRBD1
J gene: TRBJ2-1
clone size: -
V gene: TRBV7-8
CDR3 length: 16
CDR3 DNA: TGTGCCAGCAGCCCCCGCCGGGACAGGTCATTTTCTGAGCAGTTCTTC
CDR3 protein: CASSPRRDRSFSEQFF

D gene: -
J gene: TRBJ2-7
clone size: few
V gene: TRBV6-1
CDR3 length: 16
CDR3 DNA: TGTGCCAGCAGTCCCGGGACGGGGGTGCTCATTTACGAGCAGTACTTC
CDR3 protein: CASSPGTGVLIYEQYF

D gene: TRBD1
J gene: TRBJ1-6
clone size: few
V gene: TRBV10-3
CDR3 length: 16
CDR3 DNA: TGTGCCATCAGTCCCCAAGGACAGGCCTTTAATTCACCCCTCCACTTT
CDR3 protein: CAISPQGQAFNSPLHF

D gene: TRBD1
J gene: TRBJ2-1
clone size: once
V gene: TRBV5-4
CDR3 length: 15
CDR3 DNA: TGTGCCAGCAGCTTACTACAGGGGGCCCGGAATGAGCAGTTCTTC
CDR3 protein: CASSLLQGARNEQFF

D gene: -
J gene: TRBJ2-3
clone size: -
V gene: TRBV11-2
CDR3 length: 14
CDR3 DNA: TGTGCCAGCAGCTCCGGGACTGCTTTGGATACGCAGTATTTT
CDR3 protein: CASSSGTALDTQYF

D gene: -
J gene: TRBJ2-1
clone size: -
V gene: TRBV19
CDR3 length: 14
CDR3 DNA: TGTGCCAGTAGTAACATACGGGCTGGGGATGAGCAGTTCTTC
CDR3 protein: CASSNIRAGDEQFF

D gene: TRBD2
J gene: TRBJ2-1
clone size: few
V gene: TRBV5-6
CDR3 length: 15
CDR3 DNA: TGTGCCAGCAGCTTGGAGTCTAGCGGGACGAAAGAGCAGTTCTTC
CDR3 protein: CASSLESSGTKEQFF

D gene: TRBD2
J gene: TRBJ2-3
clone size: few
V gene: TRBV10-1
CDR3 length: 15
CDR3 DNA: TGCGCCAGCAGTGAGATGGTAGCGGGGGGGCGGGCGCAGTATTTT
CDR3 protein: CASSEMVAGGRAQYF

D gene: -
J gene: TRBJ2-2
clone size: once
V gene: TRBV20-1
CDR3 length: 13
CDR3 DNA: TGCAGTGCTAGGGCAGGGTGGACCGGGGAGCTGTTTTTT
CDR3 protein: CSARAGWTGELFF

D gene: TRBD2
J gene: TRBJ2-1
clone size: few
V gene: TRBV5-1
CDR3 length: 15
CDR3 DNA: TGCGCCAGCAGCTGGCCAGCGGGGTCCTACAATGAGCAGTTCTTC
CDR3 protein: CASSWPAGSYNEQFF

D gene: TRBD2
J gene: TRBJ2-1
clone size: many
V gene: TRBV2
CDR3 length: 13
CDR3 DNA: TGTGCCAGCACCCTCACGGGGACTACTGAGCAGTTCTTC
CDR3 protein: CASTLTGTTEQFF

D gene: -
J gene: TRBJ1-3
clone size: -
V gene: TRBV25-1
CDR3 length: 11
CDR3 DNA: TGTGCTTTGGGCCATGAAAACACCATATATTTT
CDR3 protein: CALGHENTIYF

D gene: TRBD2
J gene: TRBJ2-1
clone size: few
V gene: TRBV20-1
CDR3 length: 14
CDR3 DNA: TGCAGTGCTAGAGATCCTAGCGGCTACAATGAGCAGTTCTTC
CDR3 protein: CSARDPSGYNEQFF

D gene: -
J gene: TRBJ2-6
clone size: -
V gene: TRBV9
CDR3 length: 16
CDR3 DNA: TGTGCCAGCAGCTTACAGGGCTACCCTGGGGCCAACGTCCTGACTTTC
CDR3 protein: CASSLQGYPGANVLTF

D gene: -
J gene: TRBJ1-1
clone size: few
V gene: TRBV30
CDR3 length: 15
CDR3 DNA: TGTGCCTGGAGTCCCACCGGTGCCGGTCGATCTGAAGCTTTCTTT
CDR3 protein: CAWSPTGAGRSEAFF

D gene: TRBD2
J gene: TRBJ2-3
clone size: -
V gene: TRBV5-1
CDR3 length: 16
CDR3 DNA: TGCGCCAGCAGCTCCCTAGCGGGAGTCCCCTCAGATACGCAGTATTTT
CDR3 protein: CASSSLAGVPSDTQYF

D gene: -
J gene: TRBJ2-2
clone size: few
V gene: TRBV12-1
CDR3 length: 15
CDR3 DNA: -
CDR3 protein: CASSYDCLWPGELFF

D gene: -
J gene: TRBJ1-1
clone size: -
V gene: TRBV9
CDR3 length: 16
CDR3 DNA: TGTGCCAGCAGCGTAGTTAAGAATTCCAGGAGGACTGAAGCTTTCTTT
CDR3 protein: CASSVVKNSRRTEAFF

D gene: -
J gene: TRBJ1-2
clone size: few
V gene: TRBV10-3
CDR3 length: 13
CDR3 DNA: TGTGCCATCACCTCAACAGGGAGCTATGGCTACACCTTC
CDR3 protein: CAITSTGSYGYTF

D gene: -
J gene: TRBJ1-2
clone size: -
V gene: TRBV27
CDR3 length: 14
CDR3 DNA: TGTGCCAGCAGTTTATCGAAACAGCCGCCGAGCTACACCTTC
CDR3 protein: CASSLSKQPPSYTF

D gene: -
J gene: TRBJ2-3
clone size: many
V gene: TRBV27
CDR3 length: 14
CDR3 DNA: TGTGCCAGCAGTTCAGGGGATAGGACAGATACGCAGTATTTT
CDR3 protein: CASSSGDRTDTQYF

D gene: TRBD2
J gene: TRBJ2-7
clone size: -
V gene: TRBV20-1
CDR3 length: 13
CDR3 DNA: TGCAGTGTCCCTACTAGCGGGTCCTACGAGCAGTACTTC
CDR3 protein: CSVPTSGSYEQYF

D gene: -
J gene: TRBJ1-5
clone size: -
V gene: TRBV6-1
CDR3 length: 13
CDR3 DNA: TGTGCCAGCAGCCCTACAGGACTTCAGCCCCAGCATTTT
CDR3 protein: CASSPTGLQPQHF

D gene: TRBD2
J gene: TRBJ2-7
clone size: -
V gene: TRBV5-1
CDR3 length: 13
CDR3 DNA: TGCGCCAGCCGGGGGGAAGGGACCTACGAGCAGTACTTC
CDR3 protein: CASRGEGTYEQYF

D gene: -
J gene: TRBJ2-3
clone size: -
V gene: TRBV7-2
CDR3 length: 15
CDR3 DNA: TGTGCCAACAGCTTTACAGGGACCTACACAGATACGCAGTATTTT
CDR3 protein: CANSFTGTYTDTQYF